This T cell receptor beta chain was recorded in a study of human T cells and chemical hapten exposure. There are a few counts of this clonotype. The CDR3 sequence is 14 residues long. Germline V gene data show CDR1 as SGHRS and CDR2 as YFSETQ. The V end lost 0 bases, the J end lost 0 bases, and 7 bases lay between the germline ends. Using its own MiXCR run on the RACE reads, TCRdb lists one record per CDR3 protein. The repertoire holds roughly 200,000 distinct CDR3 sequences, around 23% seen once, with 2% to 3% in the top ten. Sample time point: patch test 3, about 24 weeks after DPC sensitization. The treatment: therapeutic diphenylcyclopropenone sensitization with weekly scalp DPC.

This clonotype originated in a woman between 40 and 50 years old with alopecia areata. Some clones in this sample may be carry-over from other donors' samples. Sample: whole blood, taken in connection with sensitization to the hapten diphenylcyclopropenone (DPC). The chain recombines TRBV5-1 with TRBJ2-7; D not certain. In DNA form, the CDR3 reads TGCGCCAGCAGCTTGGATCCGGCCTCCTACGAGCAGTACTTC. This gives the protein CASSLDPASYEQYF.